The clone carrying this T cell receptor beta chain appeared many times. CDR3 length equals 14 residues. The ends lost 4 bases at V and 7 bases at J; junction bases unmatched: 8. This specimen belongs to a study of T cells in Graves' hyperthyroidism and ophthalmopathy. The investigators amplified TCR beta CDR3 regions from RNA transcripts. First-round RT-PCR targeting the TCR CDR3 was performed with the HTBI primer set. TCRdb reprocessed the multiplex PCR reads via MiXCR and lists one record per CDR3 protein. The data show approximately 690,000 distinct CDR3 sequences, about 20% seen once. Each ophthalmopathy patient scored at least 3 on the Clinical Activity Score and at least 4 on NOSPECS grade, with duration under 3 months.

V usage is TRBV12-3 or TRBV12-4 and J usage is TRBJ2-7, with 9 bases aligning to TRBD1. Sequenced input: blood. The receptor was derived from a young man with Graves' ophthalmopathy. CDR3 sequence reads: CASSSWDRDREQYF. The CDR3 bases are TGTGCCAGCAGTTCTTGGGACAGGGACAGGGAGCAGTACTTC.